This T cell receptor (beta chain) comes out of a study of cytomegalovirus exposure and HLA in healthy donors. Vbeta (60) and Jbeta (13) primers were used in the PCR. Measured with immunoSEQ multiplex PCR; TCRdb has only the in-frame clones, and not every one. The sample lists about 140,000 clones, around 76% occurring once. Germline V gives CDR1 MNHEY, CDR2 SVGAGI. Trimming took 6 bases from V and 0 from J, leaving 8 bases between them. The CDR3 sequence is 14 residues long. The V gene is TRBV6-5, the J gene TRBJ2-2, with D perhaps TRBD1 (5 bases). This TCR was sampled from a young man in good health and CMV-seronegative. The sequenced sample was PBMCs. CDR3 loop: CASRRGANTGELFF. In DNA form, the CDR3 reads TGTGCCAGCAGAAGGGGCGCGAACACCGGGGAGCTGTTTTTT.